These T cell receptor beta chains were read from a single sample in a study of blood T cell repertoires in COVID-19. TCRdb keeps only in-frame clones here, not all; method: immunoSEQ multiplex PCR. The table lists about 320,000 clones, 85% of them singletons, with under 2% in the top ten. Material for sequencing was PBMCs or T cells enriched from blood (not recorded which). The receptors derive from a woman in her twenties or thirties who had been exposed to COVID-19. Both conserved end residues are part of each CDR3. A D gene is named only where the DNA matches it firmly. Clone size appears in some rows only: once, few, many, or a class for an expanded clone.

v_call	j_call	d_call	clone_size	cdr3_aa	cdr3_nt
TRBV18	TRBJ2-1	TRBD1	.	CASSPPVRDRAFF	TGTGCCAGCTCACCCCCTGTACGGGACAGGGCGTTCTTC
TRBV3-1/TRBV3-2	TRBJ2-3	TRBD2	.	CASSQDGRESDTQYF	TGTGCCAGCAGCCAAGACGGGCGGGAGTCAGATACGCAGTATTTT
TRBV28	TRBJ1-6	.	.	CASTNRNSPLHF	TGTGCCAGCACCAATAGAAATTCACCCCTCCACTTT
TRBV19	TRBJ2-3	TRBD1	.	CASSNIQKGQGGNTQYF	TGTGCCAGTAGTAACATTCAAAAGGGACAGGGTGGTAATACGCAGTATTTT
TRBV4-1	TRBJ2-7	TRBD2	.	CASSQDRGGQGLRQYF	TGCGCCAGCAGCCAAGACCGGGGAGGGCAGGGACTGCGGCAGTACTTC
TRBV7-9	TRBJ2-7	.	.	CASSPAERTPYEQYF	TGTGCCAGCAGCCCGGCGGAACGTACCCCTTACGAGCAGTACTTC
TRBV12-5	TRBJ2-1	TRBD2	once	CASGSQAGGPLNEQFF	TGTGCTAGTGGTTCGCAAGCGGGGGGGCCTCTCAATGAGCAGTTCTTC
TRBV27	TRBJ1-1	.	.	CASSLLGASGDEAFF	TGTGCCAGCAGTTTGTTGGGGGCTTCTGGGGATGAAGCTTTCTTT
TRBV12-5	TRBJ2-5	TRBD1	.	CASGSSGTEGETQYF	TGTGCTAGTGGCTCCTCCGGGACAGAAGGAGAGACCCAGTACTTC
TRBV10-1	TRBJ1-1	.	.	CASSLTGNTEAFF	TGCGCCAGCAGTCTGACGGGGAACACTGAAGCTTTCTTT
TRBV19	TRBJ1-1	TRBD1	.	CASSIEMDRVNTEAFF	TGTGCCAGTAGTATTGAAATGGACAGGGTGAACACTGAAGCTTTCTTT
TRBV7-2	TRBJ1-3	TRBD1	.	CASSPTYRGRGNTIYF	TGTGCCAGCAGCCCGACGTACAGGGGGCGAGGAAACACCATATATTTT
TRBV30	TRBJ2-4	TRBD1	.	CAWSVAGGDIQYF	TGTGCCTGGAGTGTAGCAGGGGGAGACATTCAGTACTTC
TRBV7-2	TRBJ1-5	.	.	CASSLGENQPQHF	TGTGCCAGCAGCTTAGGAGAAAATCAGCCCCAGCATTTT
TRBV18	TRBJ2-7	TRBD2	.	CASSQKLAGVYEQYF	TGTGCCAGCTCACAAAAACTAGCGGGAGTTTACGAGCAGTACTTC
TRBV7-9	TRBJ2-7	TRBD1	.	CASSLAGTGYSYEQYF	TGTGCCAGCAGCTTAGCCGGGACAGGGTACTCCTACGAGCAGTACTTC
TRBV5-1	TRBJ2-1	.	.	CASSLANRASRNEQFF	TGCGCCAGCAGCTTGGCCAATCGGGCTAGCCGGAATGAGCAGTTCTTC
TRBV25-1	TRBJ1-1	TRBD1	.	CASISPGQGAPNTEAFF	TGTGCCAGCATCAGCCCGGGACAGGGGGCCCCGAACACTGAAGCTTTCTTT
TRBV9	TRBJ2-1	.	.	CASSVGGGRSYNEQFF	TGTGCCAGCAGCGTAGGTGGAGGACGGAGTTACAATGAGCAGTTCTTC
TRBV18	TRBJ2-5	.	.	CASSDVRETQYF	TGTGCCAGCTCTGATGTGAGGGAGACCCAGTACTTC
TRBV23-1	TRBJ1-4	.	.	CASSPPAGVGNEKLFF	TGCGCCAGCAGTCCCCCCGCGGGTGTAGGTAATGAAAAACTGTTTTTT
TRBV28	TRBJ1-3	.	.	CASSLWGGSSGNTIYF	TGTGCCAGCAGTTTATGGGGAGGGAGCTCTGGAAACACCATATATTTT
TRBV12-3/TRBV12-4	TRBJ2-5	TRBD2	.	CASRGGLRETQYF	TGTGCCAGCAGGGGGGGGTTGCGGGAGACCCAGTACTTC
TRBV3-1/TRBV3-2	TRBJ2-2	.	many	CASSQYPLGSDTGELFF	TGTGCCAGCAGCCAATACCCTTTGGGGAGCGACACCGGGGAGCTGTTTTTT
TRBV5-8	TRBJ2-1	TRBD2	.	CASSLELAGYNEQFF	TGTGCCAGCAGCTTGGAGCTAGCGGGTTACAATGAGCAGTTCTTC
TRBV30	TRBJ1-5	.	once	CAWSVSGNRAAQHF	TGTGCCTGGAGTGTATCGGGTAACAGGGCAGCCCAGCATTTT
TRBV5-1	TRBJ2-7	TRBD1	.	CASSITGTGMGEQYF	TGCGCCAGCAGCATAACCGGGACAGGGATGGGCGAGCAGTACTTC
TRBV15	TRBJ2-7	.	.	CATSRDGRSYEQYF	TGTGCCACCAGCAGAGATGGCCGTTCCTACGAGCAGTACTTC
TRBV28	TRBJ1-5	TRBD1	.	CASSPFGQGSNQPQHF	TGTGCCAGCAGCCCTTTCGGACAGGGGAGCAATCAGCCCCAGCATTTT
TRBV6-5	TRBJ1-2	TRBD1	once	CASSDRVIDGYTF	TGTGCCAGCAGCGACAGGGTTATTGATGGCTACACCTTC
TRBV19	TRBJ2-3	TRBD2	.	CASRGQGLAGKYASTDTQYF	TGTGCCAGTAGGGGGCAAGGGCTAGCGGGAAAATACGCTAGCACAGATACGCAGTATTTT
TRBV5-1	TRBJ2-1	TRBD2	.	CASSLGTSGQNEQFF	TGCGCCAGCAGCTTGGGGACTAGCGGACAGAATGAGCAGTTCTTC
TRBV4-2	TRBJ2-5	.	.	CASSQDGVGQETQYF	TGTGCCAGCAGCCAAGACGGGGTCGGCCAAGAGACCCAGTACTTC
TRBV5-1	TRBJ2-5	TRBD2	.	CASSLGLAGGPDGTQYF	TGCGCCAGCAGCTTGGGACTAGCGGGGGGGCCTGACGGGACCCAGTACTTC
TRBV28	TRBJ2-2	.	.	CASSRGTGELFF	TGTGCCAGCAGCCGAGGGACCGGGGAGCTGTTTTTT
TRBV7-9	TRBJ1-1	TRBD1	.	CASSLRGQGNTEAFF	TGTGCCAGCAGCTTAAGGGGACAGGGGAACACTGAAGCTTTCTTT
TRBV11-2	TRBJ1-2	TRBD1	.	CASSLNFGQGLEGYTF	TGTGCCAGCAGCTTGAATTTTGGACAGGGGCTGGAGGGCTACACCTTC
TRBV3-1/TRBV3-2	TRBJ2-7	TRBD2	.	CASSPPGLALGEQYF	TGTGCCAGCAGCCCTCCGGGACTAGCCTTAGGCGAGCAGTACTTC
TRBV5-4	TRBJ2-5	.	.	CASSSNEGIETQYF	TGTGCCAGCAGCTCGAACGAGGGAATAGAGACCCAGTACTTC
TRBV6-5	TRBJ2-7	TRBD2	.	CASSISGDTYEQYF	TGTGCCAGCAGTATTAGCGGGGATACCTACGAGCAGTACTTC
TRBV3-1/TRBV3-2	TRBJ1-1	.	few	CASSTPGFGTEAFF	TGTGCCAGCAGCACACCAGGGTTTGGGACTGAAGCTTTCTTT
TRBV14	TRBJ2-1	.	.	CASSLGGSYNEQFF	TGTGCCAGCAGTCTAGGGGGCTCCTACAATGAGCAGTTCTTC
TRBV9	TRBJ1-1	.	.	CASSSGMNTEAFF	TGTGCCAGCAGCTCGGGGATGAACACTGAAGCTTTCTTT
TRBV4-1	TRBJ1-4	.	.	CASSQDTARTNEKLFF	TGCGCCAGCAGCCAAGATACAGCCAGAACTAATGAAAAACTGTTTTTT
TRBV5-1	TRBJ2-7	.	.	CASSLDREQYF	TGCGCCAGCAGCTTGGATCGCGAGCAGTACTTC
TRBV19	TRBJ2-5	.	.	CASSLSGETQYF	TGTGCCAGTAGTCTCTCGGGGGAGACCCAGTACTTC
TRBV6-5	TRBJ2-5	TRBD2	.	CASSYWGGIQETQYF	TGTGCCAGCAGTTACTGGGGGGGGATACAAGAGACCCAGTACTTC
TRBV19	TRBJ1-5	.	.	CASSVQGKRGFQPQHF	TGTGCCAGTAGTGTCCAGGGGAAAAGGGGGTTTCAGCCCCAGCATTTT
TRBV3-1/TRBV3-2	TRBJ2-5	.	.	CASSQLEGQPGGEYF	TGTGCCAGCAGCCAATTGGAGGGACAGCCCGGGGGCGAGTACTTC
TRBV27	TRBJ2-4	TRBD2	.	CASRQSLFSGGSRKAKNIQYF	TGTGCCAGCCGACAATCCCTCTTCTCTGGCGGGAGCCGAAAAGCCAAAAACATTCAGTACTTC
TRBV27	TRBJ2-7	.	.	CASSLLAVRYLYEQYF	TGTGCCAGCAGTTTATTAGCAGTGAGGTACCTATACGAGCAGTACTTC
TRBV13	TRBJ2-7	TRBD2	.	CASSQGGRVAGAYEQYF	TGTGCCAGCAGCCAGGGGGGTCGAGTAGCGGGAGCCTACGAGCAGTACTTC
TRBV24-1	TRBJ1-2	TRBD1	.	CATSDTDRATGYTF	TGTGCCACCAGTGATACCGACAGGGCTACTGGCTACACCTTC
TRBV19	TRBJ2-6	TRBD1	.	CASSTGTGDPSGANVLTF	TGTGCCAGTAGTACCGGGACAGGGGACCCCTCTGGGGCCAACGTCCTGACTTTC